This T cell receptor (beta chain) was documented in a study of cytomegalovirus exposure and HLA in healthy donors. Researchers ran the PCR with 60 Vbeta and 13 Jbeta primers. Clones were read by immunoSEQ multiplex PCR, and TCRdb kept only the in-frame ones, dropping some. Its table lists around 77,000 clones. Study-wide findings and caveats: Altogether, about 160 TCR beta chains were recorded as cytomegalovirus-associated. Within the data, a cluster of highly shared sequence variants was likely a sequencing artifact. Later analysis demonstrated an association between a missense DCLRE1C variant and TCR beta V- and J-gene trimming.

Details on this clone: Its target is unknown.

V was shortened by 9 bases and J by 5 bases, with 8 bases between the two germline ends. The CDR3 length is 11 residues. Germline assignment: CDR1 MNHEY and CDR2 SVGAGI. This chain links TRBV6-5 with TRBJ1-3; D might be TRBD1 (5 bases). Sequenced: PBMCs. The receptor was derived from a man aged 50-59 years in good health and CMV-seropositive. CDR3 bases: TGTGCCAGTGGGGCCAGAAACACCATATATTTT. It yields the protein CASGARNTIYF.